This T cell receptor (beta chain) stems from a study of blood T cell repertoires in COVID-19. Study in general: The origin of the acute and convalescent COVID-19 samples was the United States, Italy and Spain.

As processed by the authors: Amplification with reference gene primers provided the estimates of nucleated cell counts. The assay was immunoSEQ multiplex PCR, and TCRdb's table has in-frame clones only and misses some. D and trimming were read from the DNA, whereas the V and J calls and clone size are those reported in that table. The data show about 62,000 clones, with 85% to 90% seen just once and over 15% held by the top ten. V gave up 3 bases and J gave up 5 bases, with 16 bases separating them. The CDR3 consists of 16 residues. Germline lookup yields CDR1 KGHDR and CDR2 SFDVKD. Material for sequencing was peripheral blood. The chain is built from TRBV24-1 and TRBJ1-5; D is ambiguous. The source of this sequence is a woman in her fifties or sixties with COVID-19, enrolled during active disease. The CDR3 protein is CATSDGRGPKDQPQHF. The CDR3 DNA sequence: TGTGCCACCAGTGATGGGCGCGGGCCAAAGGATCAGCCCCAGCATTTT.